These 23 T cell receptor beta chains share one sample of origin, sequenced in a study of blood T cell repertoires in COVID-19. TCRdb's copy holds only in-frame clones and misses some; the assay was immunoSEQ multiplex PCR. This table has about 170,000 clones, roughly four fifths appearing once. The sequenced sample was peripheral blood. The receptors were sampled from a woman aged 80 or older with acute or convalescent COVID-19.

This clone has just a few counts. The V call is TRBV9, the J call TRBJ1-3; a possible D gene is TRBD1 (5 bases). Trimming took 4 bases from V and 0 from J, leaving 11 bases between them. The CDR3 is 15 residues long. Germline CDR1 SGDLS, CDR2 YYNGEE. CDR3 loop: CASSRGATSGNTIYF. The CDR3 nucleotides are TGTGCCAGCAGCCGTGGGGCAACCTCTGGAAACACCATATATTTT.

The chain carries TRBV19 and TRBJ1-1; 7 bases are a match to TRBD1. This CDR3 has 16 amino acids. The V gene's germline CDR1 is LNHDA and CDR2 SQIVND (reference sequence). V dropped 1 base and J dropped 2; count of bases not matched to a gene: 7. The CDR3: CASSIGLQGRNTEAFF. The CDR3 DNA reads as TGTGCCAGTAGTATAGGGTTACAGGGGAGAAACACTGAAGCTTTCTTT.

The genes are TRBV19 and TRBJ1-6; TRBD1 might be the D (6 bases). V shed 6 bases and J shed 5 bases, with 14 bases lying between them. Germline-derived CDR1 and CDR2 are LNHDA and SQIVND (reference sequence). The CDR3 has 15 amino acids. CDR3: CASSTGSINNSPLHF. The CDR3 DNA is TGTGCCAGTAGCACAGGGTCCATTAATAATTCACCCCTCCACTTT.

This chain joins TRBV6-5 and TRBJ1-1; a possible D gene is TRBD1 (5 bases). The V end lost 5 bases, the J end lost 6 bases, and 7 bases lay between the germline ends. The CDR3 is 11 amino acids. Germline V lookup: CDR1 MNHEY, CDR2 SVGAGI. The CDR3 is CASSQGAEAFF. The CDR3 nucleotides are TGTGCCAGCAGTCAGGGCGCTGAAGCTTTCTTT.

The chain joins TRBV11-2 to TRBJ2-5; the D gene is possibly TRBD1 (6 bases). V was clipped by 5 bases and J by 2 bases, with 9 bases between them. Germline V gene lookup returns CDR1 SGHAT and CDR2 FQNNGV. This CDR3 has 13 amino acids. The CDR3 DNA sequence: TGTGCCAGCAGCCAGGGACATCAAGAGACCCAGTACTTC. Its translation is CASSQGHQETQYF.

The gene calls are TRBV3-1 (or the pseudogene TRBV3-2) and TRBJ1-5, with D uncertain. V dropped 4 bases and J dropped 0 bases, with 7 bases sitting between them. The CDR3 length is 14 residues. Germline V lookup: CDR1 LGHDT, CDR2 YNNKEL (reference sequence). This CDR3 is CASSPTYSNQPQHF. The CDR3 coding sequence is TGTGCCAGCAGCCCAACATATAGCAATCAGCCCCAGCATTTT.

The chain uses TRBV5-6 and TRBJ2-2; 8 nucleotides line up with TRBD2. The CDR3 extends over 16 amino acids. The V gene end was trimmed by 4 bases and the J gene end by 0 bases; junction bases not matched to a gene: 5. Germline assignment: CDR1 SGHDT and CDR2 YYEEEE. CDR3 residues: CASSAGGLSNTGELFF. In DNA form, the CDR3 reads TGTGCCAGCAGCGCGGGGGGACTCTCGAACACCGGGGAGCTGTTTTTT.

V and J are TRBV7-8 and TRBJ2-7; 7 bases fit TRBD1. The germline CDR1 and CDR2 sequences are SGHVS and FQNEAQ. CDR3 length: 13 amino acids. Trimming removed 5 bases from V and 2 bases from J; junction bases left unmatched: 3. This CDR3 is CASSPGQTYEQYF. The CDR3, as DNA: TGTGCCAGCAGCCCGGGACAGACCTACGAGCAGTACTTC. Complete variable domain (other parts from reference TRBV7-8 and TRBJ2-7): GAGVSQSPRYKVAKRGQDVALRCDPISGHVSLFWYQQALGQGPEFLTYFQNEAQLDKSGLPSDRFFAERPEGSVSTLKIQRTQQEDSAVYLCASSPGQTYEQYFGPGTRLTVT.

This clone was counted once. The chain uses TRBV5-3 and TRBJ2-2, with 8 bases lining up with TRBD1. TRBV5-3 is sorted into the ORF group, with uncertain function. The CDR3 runs to 14 residues. The J segment lost 4 bases and the V segment lost 4 bases, leaving 3 bases of the junction unmatched. The CDR3 DNA is TGTGCCAGAAGCGGCGGACAGGGCACCGGGGAGCTGTTTTTT. Translation: CARSGGQGTGELFF.

This chain links TRBV28 with TRBJ1-4; tentative D call: TRBD1 (5 bases). V was shortened by 5 bases and J by 3 bases, with 22 bases between the two germline ends. From germline, CDR1 is MDHEN and CDR2 SYDVKM. The CDR3 length is 18 residues. For the CDR3, the DNA is TGTGCCAGCAGTCAACGGCCGCAGGGTTTTGGGGCTAATGAAAAACTGTTTTTT. As protein: CASSQRPQGFGANEKLFF.

The chain employs TRBV5-4 and TRBJ2-7, with unresolved D. Germline V gene sequence: CDR1 SGHNT, CDR2 YYREEE (reference sequence). V was shortened by 0 bases and J by 7 bases, with 5 bases between the two germline ends. The CDR3 contains 11 residues. The CDR3 is CASSLEEEQYF. The CDR3 DNA sequence: TGTGCCAGCAGCTTGGAAGAGGAGCAGTACTTC. The variable domain in full, with the rest retrieved from reference TRBV5-4 and TRBJ2-7, is ETGVTQSPTHLIKTRGQQVTLRCSSQSGHNTVSWYQQALGQGPQFIFQYYREEENGRGNFPPRFSGLQFPNYSSELNVNALELDDSALYLCASSLEEEQYFGPGTRLTVT.

The J gene is TRBJ2-5, the V gene TRBV5-1; 14 positions agree with TRBD2. The CDR3 extends over 18 amino acids. Germline V gene lookup returns CDR1 SGHRS and CDR2 YFSETQ. V was clipped by 4 bases and J by 5 bases; unmatched bases: 13. CDR3 protein: CASSPQPGLAGEGETQYF. The CDR3 nucleotides are TGCGCCAGCAGCCCGCAACCGGGACTAGCGGGGGAAGGGGAGACCCAGTACTTC.

This clone was recorded a few times. This rearrangement joins TRBV7-9 to TRBJ2-3, with D possibly being TRBD2 (5 bases). CDR1 is SEHNR and CDR2 is FQNEAQ in the germline V gene (reference sequence). The CDR3 length is 13 residues. Trimming cost V 8 bases and J 3 bases, with 12 bases left between them. The chain's CDR3 is CASCPSRTDTQYF. CDR3 nucleotides: TGTGCCAGCTGCCCTAGCAGGACAGATACGCAGTATTTT.

This clone was picked up a small number of times. The gene calls are TRBV2 and TRBJ2-3; D is undetermined. The CDR3 contains 13 residues. V was clipped by 6 bases and J by 2 bases, with 9 bases between them. CDR1 is SNHLY and CDR2 is FYNNEI in the germline V gene. The chain's CDR3 is CASSLYYTDTQYF. DNA for the CDR3: TGTGCCAGCAGCCTTTACTACACAGATACGCAGTATTTT.

The V gene is TRBV6-5, the J gene TRBJ1-4; 8 nucleotides align to TRBD1. Germline V lookup: CDR1 MNHEY, CDR2 SVGAGI. Trimming removed 5 bases from V and 13 bases from J; junction bases left unmatched: 15. The CDR3 is 15 residues long. The CDR3: CASSPKFGQGLGLFF. The DNA of the CDR3 is TGTGCCAGCAGTCCCAAATTCGGACAGGGTTTAGGACTGTTTTTT.

This chain connects TRBV28 to TRBJ1-2; a possible D gene is TRBD1 (5 bases). Trimming shortened V by 2 bases and J by 4 bases, and 11 bases separated the two germline ends. CDR1 MDHEN and CDR2 SYDVKM come from the germline V gene. The CDR3 is 14 amino acids. The CDR3 region is CASSLRRGGYGYTF. The CDR3 DNA is TGTGCCAGCAGTTTAAGGAGGGGTGGCTATGGCTACACCTTC.

The chain employs TRBV5-5 and TRBJ1-1; tentatively, D is TRBD1 (5 bases). Deletions cut 4 bases from V and 1 base from J, with 17 bases between. The CDR3 loop spans 16 amino acids. Per the germline V gene, CDR1 is SGHKS and CDR2 is YYEKEE (reference sequence). For the CDR3, the DNA is TGTGCCAGCAGCCTGGAACCAGGGAGGGGGAACACTGAAGCTTTCTTT. As protein: CASSLEPGRGNTEAFF. The whole variable domain, remainder taken from reference TRBV5-5 and TRBJ1-1, is DAGVTQSPTHLIKTRGQQVTLRCSPISGHKSVSWYQQVLGQGPQFIFQYYEKEERGRGNFPDRFSARQFPNYSSELNVNALLLGDSALYLCASSLEPGRGNTEAFFGQGTRLTVV.

The rearrangement joins TRBV2 to TRBJ2-2; no reliable D call. V lost 7 bases to trimming and J lost 1 base, with 7 bases between them. The CDR3 is 13 residues long. CDR1 SNHLY and CDR2 FYNNEI come from the germline V gene. CDR3 bases: TGTGCCAGCACGCTGAGGAACACCGGGGAGCTGTTTTTT. Amino acid sequence: CASTLRNTGELFF.

J is TRBJ2-1 and V is TRBV7-2; D may be TRBD1 (5 bases). Germline V lookup: CDR1 SGHTA, CDR2 FQGNSA. V was pared by 3 bases and J by 8 bases, with 11 bases between. The CDR3 is 13 residues long. DNA for the CDR3: TGTGCCAGCAGCTTTCAGCTAGGGGATGAGCAGTTCTTC. This encodes CASSFQLGDEQFF.

This sequence joins TRBV19 and TRBJ2-1; D is perhaps TRBD2 (6 bases). The V end lost 6 bases, the J end lost 9 bases, and 27 bases lay between the germline ends. This CDR3 has 17 amino acids. Germline CDR1 reads LNHDA; CDR2 reads SQIVND (reference sequence). CDR3 nucleotides: TGTGCCAGTAGAATGTGGGGGGTGAGGGGATCCCCTTCTGAGCAGTTCTTC. Translation gives CASRMWGVRGSPSEQFF.

V and J are TRBV7-2 and TRBJ2-7; D is uncertain. The ends were cut back, 0 bases at V and 0 bases at J, with 12 bases in the middle. The CDR3 sequence is 16 residues long. From germline, CDR1 is SGHTA and CDR2 FQGNSA. The CDR3 sequence: CASSLARTRSSYEQYF. The CDR3 bases are TGTGCCAGCAGCTTAGCGAGAACCCGAAGCTCCTACGAGCAGTACTTC.

This clone was recorded once. This rearrangement joins TRBV4-2 to TRBJ2-7; 8 bases line up with TRBD2. The CDR3 is made up of 15 amino acids. Trimming at V came to 1 base and at J to 2 bases, leaving 4 bases not matched to a gene. Germline loops: CDR1 LGHNA, CDR2 YNFKEQ. CDR3 in DNA: TGTGCCAGCAGCCAAGTGTCCGGGGGGGCCTACGAGCAGTACTTC. Translating it yields CASSQVSGGAYEQYF.

This chain joins TRBV7-2 and TRBJ2-3, with a weak D call TRBD2 (6 bases). CDR3 length: 14 residues. The V end was cut by 2 bases, the J end by 5 bases, with 11 bases between. The germline V gene has CDR1 SGHTA and CDR2 FQGNSA. This CDR3 reads CASSLNGGLDTQYF. The CDR3 bases are TGTGCCAGCAGCTTAAACGGGGGTTTAGATACGCAGTATTTT.